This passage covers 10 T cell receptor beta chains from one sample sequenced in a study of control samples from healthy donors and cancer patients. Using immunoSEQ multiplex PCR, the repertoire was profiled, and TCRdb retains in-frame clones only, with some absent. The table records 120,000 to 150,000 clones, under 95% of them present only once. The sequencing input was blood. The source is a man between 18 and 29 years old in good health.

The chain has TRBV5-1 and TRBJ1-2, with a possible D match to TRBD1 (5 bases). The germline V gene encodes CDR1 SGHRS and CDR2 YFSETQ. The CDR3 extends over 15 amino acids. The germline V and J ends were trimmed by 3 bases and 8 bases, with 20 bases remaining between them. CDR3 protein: CASSSDGQGARGYTF. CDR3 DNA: TGCGCCAGCAGCTCGGACGGGCAAGGGGCAAGAGGCTACACCTTC.

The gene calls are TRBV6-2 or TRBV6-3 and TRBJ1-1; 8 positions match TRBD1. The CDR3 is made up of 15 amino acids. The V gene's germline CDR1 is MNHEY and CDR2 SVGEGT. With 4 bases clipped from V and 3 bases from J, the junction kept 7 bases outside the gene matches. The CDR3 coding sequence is TGTGCCAGCAGTTCCTACTCAGGGGGCCACACTGAAGCTTTCTTT. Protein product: CASSSYSGGHTEAFF.

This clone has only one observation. The CDR3 protein is CASIETGLNYGYTF. The CDR3 nucleotides read TGTGCCAGCATCGAAACAGGGCTAAACTATGGCTACACCTTC. The V call is TRBV28, the J call TRBJ1-2; perhaps TRBD1 as D (6 bases). V was pared by 7 bases and J by 2 bases, with 14 bases between. The CDR3 has 14 residues. Germline V CDR1 and CDR2: MDHEN, SYDVKM.

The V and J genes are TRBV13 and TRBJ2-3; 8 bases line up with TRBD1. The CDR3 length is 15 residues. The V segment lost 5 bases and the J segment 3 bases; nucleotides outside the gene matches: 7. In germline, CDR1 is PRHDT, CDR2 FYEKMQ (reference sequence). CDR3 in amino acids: CASSPGQGLTDTQYF. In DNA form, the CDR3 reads TGTGCCAGCAGCCCCGGACAGGGATTGACAGATACGCAGTATTTT.

The CDR3 DNA sequence: TGCAGCGTTGAGCGTACTGGCCCCTCTGATGGCTACACCTTC. Its protein is CSVERTGPSDGYTF. The chain carries TRBV29-1 and TRBJ1-2, with D unresolved. Germline CDR1 SQVTM, CDR2 ANQGSEA. The V and J ends lost 3 bases and 6 bases respectively, with 17 bases between them. This CDR3 has 14 amino acids.

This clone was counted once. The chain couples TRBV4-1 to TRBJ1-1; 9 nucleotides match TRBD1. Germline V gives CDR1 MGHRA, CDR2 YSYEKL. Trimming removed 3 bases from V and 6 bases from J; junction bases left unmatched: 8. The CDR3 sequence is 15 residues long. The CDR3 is CASSHRDREGAEAFF. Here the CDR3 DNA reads TGCGCCAGCAGCCACCGGGACAGGGAAGGGGCTGAAGCTTTCTTT.

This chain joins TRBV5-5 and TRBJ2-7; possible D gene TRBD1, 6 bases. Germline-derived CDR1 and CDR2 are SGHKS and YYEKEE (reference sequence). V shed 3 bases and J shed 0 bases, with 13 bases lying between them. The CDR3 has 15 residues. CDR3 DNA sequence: TGTGCCAGCAGCTGGACAGCCACCAGCTCCTACGAGCAGTACTTC. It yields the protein CASSWTATSSYEQYF.

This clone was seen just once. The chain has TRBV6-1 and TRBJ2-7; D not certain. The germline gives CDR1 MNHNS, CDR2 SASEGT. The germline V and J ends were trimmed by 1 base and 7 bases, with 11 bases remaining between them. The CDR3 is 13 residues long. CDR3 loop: CASSEVDRGEQYF. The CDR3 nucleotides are TGTGCCAGCAGTGAAGTGGACCGAGGAGAGCAGTACTTC.

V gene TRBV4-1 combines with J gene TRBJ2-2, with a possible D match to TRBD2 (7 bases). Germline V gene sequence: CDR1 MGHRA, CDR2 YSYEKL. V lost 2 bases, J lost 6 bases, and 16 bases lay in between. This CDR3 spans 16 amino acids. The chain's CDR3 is CASSQNSEGGAGELFF. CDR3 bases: TGCGCCAGCAGCCAAAACTCCGAGGGGGGGGCCGGGGAGCTGTTTTTT.

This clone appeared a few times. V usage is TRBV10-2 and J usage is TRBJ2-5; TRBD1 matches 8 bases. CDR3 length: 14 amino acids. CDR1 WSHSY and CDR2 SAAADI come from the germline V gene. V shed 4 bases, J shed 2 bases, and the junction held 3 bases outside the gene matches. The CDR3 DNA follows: TGCGCCAGCAGTGGGACAGGGAGACAAGAGACCCAGTACTTC. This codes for CASSGTGRQETQYF.